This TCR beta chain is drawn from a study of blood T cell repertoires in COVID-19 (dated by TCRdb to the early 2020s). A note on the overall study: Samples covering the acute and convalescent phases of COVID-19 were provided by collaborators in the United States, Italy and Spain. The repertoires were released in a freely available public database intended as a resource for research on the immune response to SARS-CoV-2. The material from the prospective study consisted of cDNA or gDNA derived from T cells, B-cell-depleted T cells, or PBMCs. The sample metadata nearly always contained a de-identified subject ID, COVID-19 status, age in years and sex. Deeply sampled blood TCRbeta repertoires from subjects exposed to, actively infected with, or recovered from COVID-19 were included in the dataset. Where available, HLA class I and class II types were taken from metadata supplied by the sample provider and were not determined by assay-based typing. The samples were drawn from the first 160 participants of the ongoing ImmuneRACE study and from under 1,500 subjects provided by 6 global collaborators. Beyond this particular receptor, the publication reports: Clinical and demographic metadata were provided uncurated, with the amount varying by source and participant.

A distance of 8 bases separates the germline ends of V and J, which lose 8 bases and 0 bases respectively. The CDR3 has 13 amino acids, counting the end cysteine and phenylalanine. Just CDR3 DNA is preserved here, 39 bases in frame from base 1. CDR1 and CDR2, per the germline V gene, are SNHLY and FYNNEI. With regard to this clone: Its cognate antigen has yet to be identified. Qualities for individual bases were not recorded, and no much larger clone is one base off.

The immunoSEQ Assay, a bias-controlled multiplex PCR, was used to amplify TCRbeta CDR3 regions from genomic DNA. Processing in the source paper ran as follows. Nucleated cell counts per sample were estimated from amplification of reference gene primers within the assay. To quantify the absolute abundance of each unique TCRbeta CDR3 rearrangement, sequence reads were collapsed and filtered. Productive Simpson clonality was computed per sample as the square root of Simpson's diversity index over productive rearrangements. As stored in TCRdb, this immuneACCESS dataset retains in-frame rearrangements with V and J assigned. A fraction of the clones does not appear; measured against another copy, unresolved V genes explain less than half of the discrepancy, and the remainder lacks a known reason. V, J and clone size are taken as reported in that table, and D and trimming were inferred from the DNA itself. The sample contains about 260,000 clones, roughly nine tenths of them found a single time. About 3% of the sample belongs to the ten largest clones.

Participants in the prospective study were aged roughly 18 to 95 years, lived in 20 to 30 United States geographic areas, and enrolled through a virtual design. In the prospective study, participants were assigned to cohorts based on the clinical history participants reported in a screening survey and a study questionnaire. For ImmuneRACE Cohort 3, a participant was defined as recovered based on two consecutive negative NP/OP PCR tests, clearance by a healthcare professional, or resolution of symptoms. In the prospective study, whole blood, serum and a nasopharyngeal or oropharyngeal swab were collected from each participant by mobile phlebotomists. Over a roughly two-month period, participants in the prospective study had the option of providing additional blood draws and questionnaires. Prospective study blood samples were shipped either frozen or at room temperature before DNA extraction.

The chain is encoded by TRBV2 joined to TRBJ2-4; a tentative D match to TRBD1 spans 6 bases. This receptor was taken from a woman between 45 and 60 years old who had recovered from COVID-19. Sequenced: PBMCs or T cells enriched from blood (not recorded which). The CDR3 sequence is CASQGTAKNIQYF. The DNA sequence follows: TGTGCCAGCCAGGGGACAGCCAAAAACATTCAGTACTTC.